The 24 T cell receptor beta chains reported below all come from one sample, sequenced in a study of T cell changes during pregnancy in multiple sclerosis. Produced via immunoSEQ multiplex PCR; TCRdb's table is partial and in-frame only. The data show more than 70,000 clones, with 92% seen just once and approximately 2.2% held by the top ten. The input for sequencing was peripheral blood, taken before pregnancy. The source is a female donor with multiple sclerosis, enrolled in a pregnancy study.

This clone has only one observation. This rearrangement joins TRBV11-3 to TRBJ1-3; weak D call: TRBD1 (6 bases). This CDR3 has 15 residues. The V and J ends lost 5 bases and 3 bases respectively, with 14 bases between them. Germline assignment: CDR1 SGHNT and CDR2 YENEEA. CDR3 protein: CASSPTGSGGNTIYF. For the CDR3, the DNA is TGTGCCAGCAGCCCTACAGGGTCGGGTGGAAACACCATATATTTT. The entire variable domain, with the rest obtained from reference TRBV11-3 and TRBJ1-3, is as follows: EAGVVQSPRYKIIEKKQPVAFWCNPISGHNTLYWYLQNLGQGPELLIRYENEEAVDDSQLPKDRFSAERLKGVDSTLKIQPAELGDSAVYLCASSPTGSGGNTIYFGEGSWLTVV.

The V gene is TRBV7-8, the J gene TRBJ1-4; D gene uncertain. Trimming removed 3 bases at V and 5 bases at J, with 13 bases between. Per germline, CDR1 SGHVS and CDR2 FQNEAQ. This CDR3 has 15 residues. The CDR3 loop is CASSFRVGGNEKLFF. The DNA for the CDR3 is TGTGCCAGCAGCTTTCGCGTGGGAGGCAATGAAAAACTGTTTTTT.

The table lists this clone with a count of one. The chain carries TRBV7-2 and TRBJ2-1; 14 positions agree with TRBD2. Germline V CDR1 and CDR2: SGHTA, FQGNSA. CDR3 length equals 18 residues. With 5 bases clipped from V and 6 bases from J, the junction kept 12 bases outside the gene matches. DNA for the CDR3: TGTGCCAGCAGCCGCCGGGACAAGGGACTAGCGGGAGTCAATGAGCAGTTCTTC. Translated, it gives CASSRRDKGLAGVNEQFF.

The rearrangement uses TRBV19 and TRBJ2-7, with 7 bases identical to TRBD2. Germline CDR1 and CDR2: LNHDA and SQIVND (reference sequence). This CDR3 is 14 amino acids long. V lost 4 bases, J lost 0 bases, and 3 bases stayed unmatched. CDR3 DNA sequence: TGTGCCAGTAGTAAAGCGGGACTCTCCTACGAGCAGTACTTC. Translation: CASSKAGLSYEQYF.

In nucleotides, the CDR3 is TGTGCCAGCAGGACCACAAGGGCGGGAGTACGGGGAAGCTCCTACAATGAGCAGTTCTTC. Translation gives CASRTTRAGVRGSSYNEQFF. The gene calls are TRBV7-8 and TRBJ2-1, with 7 bases fitting TRBD2. J lost 0 bases, V lost 6 bases, and 20 bases had no gene match. The length of the CDR3 is 20 residues. The V gene's germline CDR1 is SGHVS and CDR2 FQNEAQ.

The CDR3 sequence: CASSWDGGTLPTNEKLFF. CDR3 nucleotides: TGTGCCAGCAGCTGGGACGGAGGGACGCTTCCAACTAATGAAAAACTGTTTTTT. The genes are TRBV7-9 and TRBJ1-4, with D tentatively TRBD1 (5 bases). The CDR3 runs 18 residues. V lost 4 bases and J lost 0, with 18 bases in between. CDR1 and CDR2 from the germline V gene are SEHNR and FQNEAQ (reference sequence).

This clone was picked up one time. DNA of the CDR3: TGTGCCACCCAGGAATGGGTCGGTGAGCAGTTCTTC. Translation gives CATQEWVGEQFF. The V call is TRBV19, the J call TRBJ2-1; D remains unclear. The CDR3 has 12 amino acids. The V gene's germline CDR1 is LNHDA and CDR2 SQIVND (reference sequence). The ends were cut back, 10 bases at V and 9 bases at J, with 16 bases in the middle.

V and J are TRBV6-1 and TRBJ2-1, with 8 bases identical to TRBD1. The CDR3 extends over 16 amino acids. Trimming removed 3 bases from V and 4 bases from J; junction bases left unmatched: 8. CDR1 is MNHNS and CDR2 is SASEGT in the germline V gene. The chain's CDR3 is CASSDVGRGRYNEQFF. DNA for the CDR3: TGTGCCAGCAGTGACGTCGGCAGGGGGCGGTACAATGAGCAGTTCTTC.

V is TRBV5-8 and J is TRBJ2-7; possible D gene TRBD1, 5 bases. Germline CDR1 and CDR2: SGHTS and YDEGEE. V lost 4 bases and J lost 1, with 18 bases in between. The CDR3 sequence is 16 residues long. The CDR3 DNA is TGTGCCAGCAGCCGAACTTCATCGACAGTATCCTACGAGCAGTACTTC. Translated, it gives CASSRTSSTVSYEQYF.

J is TRBJ1-5 and V is TRBV7-8; TRBD1 matches 8 bases. J gave up 0 bases and V 2 bases, and 3 bases lay outside the gene matches. The CDR3 runs 16 residues. Looked up from germline, CDR1 is SGHVS and CDR2 is FQNEAQ. The CDR3 sequence: CASSLYRGASNQPQHF. CDR3 nucleotide sequence: TGTGCCAGCAGCTTATACAGGGGGGCTAGCAATCAGCCCCAGCATTTT.

V usage is TRBV19 and J usage is TRBJ2-1, with D unclear. Germline V CDR1 and CDR2: LNHDA, SQIVND (reference sequence). V lost 2 bases and J lost 8, with 19 bases in between. CDR3 length: 16 residues. CDR3 residues: CASSIIRVLSAHEQFF. CDR3 DNA: TGTGCCAGTAGTATAATACGAGTTTTGTCTGCCCATGAGCAGTTCTTC.

This clone was picked up one time. This chain connects TRBV5-6 to TRBJ2-7; possibly TRBD1 for D (5 bases). Germline lookup yields CDR1 SGHDT and CDR2 YYEEEE. The V end lost 3 bases, the J end lost 4 bases, and 8 bases lay between the germline ends. This CDR3 has 12 amino acids. This CDR3 is CASSSGLYEQYF. DNA for the CDR3: TGTGCCAGCAGCTCAGGGCTTTACGAGCAGTACTTC.

The chain joins TRBV14 to TRBJ2-1, with 8 positions matching TRBD2. V shed 4 bases, J shed 7 bases, and the junction held 9 bases outside the gene matches. The CDR3 has 15 amino acids. The germline V gene encodes CDR1 SGHDN and CDR2 FVKESK. Written as DNA, the CDR3 is TGTGCCAGCAGCCTCGACGAAGGGACTAGAAATGAGCAGTTCTTC. Translation gives CASSLDEGTRNEQFF.

This clone has a handful of counts. This chain joins TRBV30 and TRBJ2-2; D remains ambiguous. Germline V gives CDR1 GTSNPN, CDR2 SVGIG (reference sequence). The CDR3 extends over 11 amino acids. The V end lost 2 bases, the J end lost 6 bases, and 4 bases lay between the germline ends. The CDR3 loop reads CAWSRSGELFF. CDR3 nucleotide sequence: TGTGCCTGGAGTCGGTCCGGGGAGCTGTTTTTT.

V usage is TRBV2 and J usage is TRBJ1-1, with 11 positions matching TRBD1. CDR3 length: 18 residues. V shed 3 bases, J shed 4 bases, and the junction held 13 bases outside the gene matches. Germline values: CDR1 SNHLY, CDR2 FYNNEI. In DNA, the CDR3 is TGTGCCAGCAGTGAGGCCACCGGGACAGGGGGGACGAGCACTGAAGCTTTCTTT. This encodes CASSEATGTGGTSTEAFF.

This chain joins TRBV7-2 and TRBJ1-1; the D is unclear. The CDR3 spans 14 residues. Trimming took off 5 bases at V and 4 bases at J, with 14 bases between the two ends. CDR1 and CDR2 from the germline V gene are SGHTA and FQGNSA. This chain's CDR3 is CASSRGASTTEAFF. The CDR3 DNA follows: TGTGCCAGCAGCAGAGGAGCCTCAACCACTGAAGCTTTCTTT.

This clone was observed once. The chain carries TRBV29-1 and TRBJ2-1, with TRBD2 as a possible D gene (6 bases). Trimming stripped 4 bases from V and 7 bases from J, with 17 bases between. The CDR3 spans 14 residues. Germline-derived CDR1 and CDR2 are SQVTM and ANQGSEA. CDR3 amino acids: CSVGLGGTTNEQFF. CDR3 sequence (DNA): TGCAGCGTTGGGCTCGGCGGGACGACAAATGAGCAGTTCTTC.

The chain employs TRBV5-4 and TRBJ2-3, with D tentatively TRBD1 (5 bases). V lost 5 bases to trimming and J lost 6 bases, with 13 bases between them. The CDR3 is 13 amino acids. Germline CDR1 and CDR2: SGHNT and YYREEE (reference sequence). The CDR3 nucleotides read TGTGCCAGCAGTGTAATAGCAGGGGATACGCAGTATTTT. Translating it yields CASSVIAGDTQYF.

The V call is TRBV13, the J call TRBJ2-7; D uncertain. From germline, CDR1 is PRHDT and CDR2 FYEKMQ (reference sequence). V shed 2 bases and J shed 3 bases, with 11 bases lying between them. This CDR3 has 14 residues. CDR3 DNA sequence: TGTGCCAGCAGCTTACCGGGTGGATTCTACGAGCAGTACTTC. Its translation: CASSLPGGFYEQYF.

This chain uses TRBV6-5 with TRBJ2-7, with a weak D call TRBD2 (6 bases). Germline-derived CDR1 and CDR2 are MNHEY and SVGAGI. V was cut by 0 bases and J by 0 bases, with 6 bases left in between. The CDR3 extends over 14 amino acids. CDR3 in DNA: TGTGCCAGCAGTTACTCGACTAGCTCCTACGAGCAGTACTTC. Amino acids: CASSYSTSSYEQYF.

The chain uses TRBV18 and TRBJ2-5, with D maybe TRBD2 (6 bases). The CDR3 contains 14 residues. Trimming took off 3 bases at V and 4 bases at J, with 12 bases between the two ends. The germline CDR1 and CDR2 sequences are KGHSH and LQKENI. Written as DNA, the CDR3 is TGTGCCAGCTCACCTTCTAGCGCGGCAGAGACCCAGTACTTC. Protein: CASSPSSAAETQYF.

The chain joins TRBV7-2 to TRBJ2-3, with 7 bases aligning to TRBD2. The J segment lost 2 bases and the V segment lost 5 bases, leaving 4 bases of the junction unmatched. The CDR3 sequence is 14 residues long. Germline CDR1 SGHTA, CDR2 FQGNSA. CDR3 region: CASSPGGSTDTQYF. DNA of the CDR3: TGTGCCAGCAGCCCGGGAGGTTCCACAGATACGCAGTATTTT.

The chain is built from TRBV7-3 and TRBJ1-5; D unclear. The length of the CDR3 is 11 residues. With 2 bases removed from V and 9 bases from J, the gap between germline ends came to 5 bases. Per germline, CDR1 SGHTA and CDR2 FQGTGA. CDR3 DNA sequence: TGTGCCAGCAGCTTAGGCCGGCCCCAGCATTTT. This gives the protein CASSLGRPQHF. The variable domain in full, with the rest retrieved from reference TRBV7-3 and TRBJ1-5, is GAGVSQTPSNKVTEKGKYVELRCDPISGHTALYWYRQSLGQGPEFLIYFQGTGAADDSGLPNDRFFAVRPEGSVSTLKIQRTERGDSAVYLCASSLGRPQHFGDGTRLSIL.

The chain couples TRBV5-4 to TRBJ1-1, with D unresolved. Trimming took off 0 bases at V and 0 bases at J, with 12 bases between the two ends. The CDR3 covers 16 residues. CDR1 is SGHNT and CDR2 is YYREEE in the germline V gene (reference sequence). CDR3 residues: CASSLARNTLNTEAFF. CDR3 bases: TGTGCCAGCAGCTTGGCCAGGAACACCTTGAACACTGAAGCTTTCTTT.